Sequencing of this T cell receptor beta chain was carried out in a study of yellow fever vaccine responses in identical twins. TCRdb recomputed calls from the RT-PCR reads with MiXCR, one row per CDR3 protein. The repertoire holds 11,000 to 15,000 distinct CDR3 sequences, with approximately 84% as singletons. CDR3 length: 15 residues. V was trimmed by 0 bases and J by 2 bases, leaving 12 bases between them. The germline V gene has CDR1 SQVTM and CDR2 ANQGSEA. The material was T cells from blood (PBMCs), unsorted or a sorted subset (not recorded which), obtained before or after yellow fever vaccination (not recorded which). The chain has TRBV29-1 and TRBJ2-3, with no clear D. The sequence was collected from a woman aged 18-30 years who received the yellow fever vaccine. CDR3 nucleotides: TGCAGCGTTGAAGAGGACGCTAGGAACACAGATACGCAGTATTTT. Translating gives CSVEEDARNTDTQYF.